This T cell receptor beta chain emerged from a study of cytomegalovirus exposure and HLA in healthy donors. Germline assignment: CDR1 LGHNA and CDR2 YNFKEQ. This CDR3 contains 14 residues. The germline V and J ends were trimmed by 1 base and 8 bases, with 14 bases remaining between them. PCR involved 60 Vbeta and 13 Jbeta primers. TCRdb keeps only in-frame clones here, not all; method: immunoSEQ multiplex PCR. The data show 100,000 or so clones, roughly 80% seen once. The rearrangement uses TRBV4-2 and TRBJ1-2, with D unclear. The material sequenced was PBMCs. This TCR was sampled from a man between 18 and 35 years old in good health and CMV-seronegative. For the CDR3, the DNA is TGTGCCAGCAGCCAAGGGCGACTCCAGTCCGGCTACACCTTC. Its translation is CASSQGRLQSGYTF.